The rows below give T cell receptor beta chains drawn from one sample of a study of response to subunit inactivated influenza vaccine. TCRdb used MiXCR to reprocess the RT-PCR reads, holding one entry per CDR3 protein. Seen here are 800,000 or so distinct CDR3 sequences, approximately 22% observed once, and the top ten hold 10% to 13%. Material: PBMCs from blood, obtained 4 to 6 days after vaccination. The receptors shown here come from a man in his fifties who received an inactivated influenza vaccine. CDR3s include the opening cysteine and the closing phenylalanine or tryptophan. The D gene is left open where the match is weak. Some rows mark clone size as missing; the rest say once, few, many or name a class of expanded clone.

v_gene: TRBV4-3; j_gene: TRBJ2-3; abundance: NA; d_gene: NA; CDR3aa: CASSQDQSSTDTQYF; CDR3nt: TGCGCCAGCAGCCAAGACCAGAGCAGCACAGATACGCAGTATTTT
v_gene: TRBV6-1; j_gene: TRBJ2-4; abundance: NA; d_gene: NA; CDR3aa: CASSGESLAKNIQYF; CDR3nt: TGTGCCAGCAGTGGTGAAAGCCTAGCCAAAAACATTCAGTACTTC
v_gene: TRBV15; j_gene: TRBJ2-3; abundance: many; d_gene: NA; CDR3aa: CATSRTLGGGMDTQYF; CDR3nt: TGTGCCACCAGCAGAACTCTAGGGGGGGGCATGGATACGCAGTATTTT
v_gene: TRBV3-1; j_gene: TRBJ2-5; abundance: few; d_gene: NA; CDR3aa: CASSQVLGWTETQYF; CDR3nt: TGTGCCAGCAGCCAAGTTCTGGGGTGGACAGAGACCCAGTACTTC
v_gene: TRBV7-8; j_gene: TRBJ1-2; abundance: NA; d_gene: NA; CDR3aa: CASSEDRPNYGYTF; CDR3nt: TGTGCCAGCAGCGAGGACAGACCAAACTATGGCTACACCTTC
v_gene: TRBV20-1; j_gene: TRBJ2-1; abundance: few; d_gene: TRBD2; CDR3aa: CSARRPNRGDEQFF; CDR3nt: TGCAGTGCCCGGAGGCCCAATCGGGGGGATGAGCAGTTCTTC
v_gene: TRBV5-1; j_gene: TRBJ2-1; abundance: many; d_gene: NA; CDR3aa: CASSTTLAEQFF; CDR3nt: TGCGCCAGCAGTACGACTCTCGCTGAGCAGTTCTTC
v_gene: TRBV18; j_gene: TRBJ2-2; abundance: NA; d_gene: NA; CDR3aa: CASSPPEGRTGELFF; CDR3nt: TGTGCCAGCTCACCACCCGAAGGGAGAACCGGGGAGCTGTTTTTT
v_gene: TRBV7-8; j_gene: TRBJ2-7; abundance: many; d_gene: TRBD1; CDR3aa: CASSLRDRGHEQYF; CDR3nt: TGTGCCAGCAGCCTCCGGGACAGGGGACACGAGCAGTACTTC
v_gene: TRBV20-1; j_gene: TRBJ2-4; abundance: NA; d_gene: NA; CDR3aa: CSARKTPAKNIQYF; CDR3nt: TGCAGTGCTAGGAAGACTCCAGCCAAAAACATTCAGTACTTC
v_gene: TRBV12-3/TRBV12-4; j_gene: TRBJ2-1; abundance: NA; d_gene: TRBD1; CDR3aa: CASSSGTGGLDEQFF; CDR3nt: TGTGCCAGCAGTTCCGGGACAGGGGGTTTGGATGAGCAGTTCTTC
v_gene: TRBV11-2; j_gene: TRBJ2-3; abundance: NA; d_gene: NA; CDR3aa: CASSLELPTQYF; CDR3nt: TGTGCCAGCAGCTTAGAACTACCTACGCAGTATTTT
v_gene: TRBV12-3/TRBV12-4; j_gene: TRBJ1-6; abundance: few; d_gene: TRBD1; CDR3aa: CASSFRQGANSPLHF; CDR3nt: TGTGCCAGCAGTTTCCGACAGGGGGCTAATTCACCCCTCCACTTT
v_gene: TRBV7-6; j_gene: TRBJ1-2; abundance: NA; d_gene: NA; CDR3aa: CASSFARGYGYTF; CDR3nt: TGTGCCAGCAGCTTTGCCAGGGGCTATGGCTACACCTTC
v_gene: TRBV12-3/TRBV12-4; j_gene: TRBJ2-5; abundance: few; d_gene: NA; CDR3aa: CASSPRDWLETQYF; CDR3nt: TGTGCCAGCAGTCCTCGGGACTGGCTAGAGACCCAGTACTTC
v_gene: TRBV7-2; j_gene: TRBJ2-3; abundance: few; d_gene: NA; CDR3aa: CASRGTGDTQYF; CDR3nt: TGTGCCAGCAGGGGAACGGGAGATACGCAGTATTTT
v_gene: TRBV27; j_gene: TRBJ1-6; abundance: few; d_gene: NA; CDR3aa: CASSDVGSRYNSPLHF; CDR3nt: TGTGCCAGCAGCGACGTGGGCAGCCGCTATAATTCACCCCTCCACTTT
v_gene: TRBV5-4; j_gene: TRBJ2-1; abundance: few; d_gene: TRBD2; CDR3aa: CASSLPGAGGSNEQFF; CDR3nt: TGTGCCAGCAGCTTACCGGGGGCGGGAGGCTCCAATGAGCAGTTCTTC
v_gene: TRBV7-2; j_gene: TRBJ2-7; abundance: few; d_gene: NA; CDR3aa: CASSAAGQSYEQYF; CDR3nt: TGTGCCAGCAGCGCCGCGGGACAGTCATACGAGCAGTACTTC
v_gene: TRBV5-1; j_gene: TRBJ2-7; abundance: many; d_gene: TRBD2; CDR3aa: CASSLNSGGSSYEQYF; CDR3nt: TGCGCCAGCAGCTTGAATAGCGGGGGAAGCTCCTACGAGCAGTACTTC
v_gene: TRBV4-1; j_gene: TRBJ2-7; abundance: NA; d_gene: NA; CDR3aa: CASSQGDLTYEQYF; CDR3nt: TGCGCCAGCAGCCAGGGGGACCTTACCTACGAGCAGTACTTC
v_gene: TRBV20-1; j_gene: TRBJ2-5; abundance: few; d_gene: NA; CDR3aa: CSARKVVGGETQYF; CDR3nt: TGCAGTGCCAGAAAGGTAGTAGGGGGAGAGACCCAGTACTTC
v_gene: TRBV4-2; j_gene: TRBJ2-6; abundance: many; d_gene: TRBD1; CDR3aa: CASSQVGQGLSGANVLTF; CDR3nt: TGTGCCAGCAGCCAAGTCGGACAGGGCCTCTCTGGGGCCAACGTCCTGACTTTC
v_gene: TRBV10-3; j_gene: TRBJ2-7; abundance: few; d_gene: NA; CDR3aa: CAISESPRAGMENEQYF; CDR3nt: TGTGCCATCAGTGAGTCCCCCCGAGCAGGGATGGAAAACGAGCAGTACTTC
v_gene: TRBV11-2; j_gene: TRBJ2-5; abundance: NA; d_gene: TRBD2; CDR3aa: CASSERSGVQETQYF; CDR3nt: TGTGCCAGCAGCGAAAGGAGCGGGGTCCAAGAGACCCAGTACTTC
v_gene: TRBV5-5; j_gene: TRBJ2-1; abundance: few; d_gene: NA; CDR3aa: CASSLGRTLQNEQFF; CDR3nt: TGTGCCAGCAGCTTGGGCAGGACCCTACAGAATGAGCAGTTCTTC
v_gene: TRBV4-3; j_gene: TRBJ2-3; abundance: few; d_gene: NA; CDR3aa: CASSQDWGYRTDTQYF; CDR3nt: TGCGCCAGCAGCCAAGATTGGGGGTACCGCACAGATACGCAGTATTTT
v_gene: TRBV28; j_gene: TRBJ2-7; abundance: NA; d_gene: TRBD2; CDR3aa: CASSSLGGSSYEQYF; CDR3nt: TGTGCCAGCAGTTCCCTCGGGGGGAGCTCCTACGAGCAGTACTTC
v_gene: TRBV27; j_gene: TRBJ2-1; abundance: NA; d_gene: TRBD1; CDR3aa: CASSLTWDRSYNEQFF; CDR3nt: TGTGCCAGCAGTTTAACGTGGGACAGATCCTACAATGAGCAGTTCTTC